One sample yielded the 5 T cell receptor beta chains listed below, sequenced in a study of control samples from healthy donors and cancer patients. The assay was immunoSEQ multiplex PCR, and TCRdb's table has in-frame clones only and misses some. The sample lists 150,000 to 200,000 clones, roughly 89% occurring once. The specimen was blood. These receptor sequences come from a man aged 30-40 years in good health.

This chain links TRBV19 with TRBJ2-3, with D unclear. Per germline, CDR1 LNHDA and CDR2 SQIVND (reference sequence). V was shortened by 0 bases and J by 3 bases, with 7 bases between the two germline ends. This CDR3 contains 14 residues. CDR3 DNA: TGTGCCAGTAGTATAGATCGAATAACAGATACGCAGTATTTT. Its translation is CASSIDRITDTQYF. Full variable domain (remainder filled in from reference TRBV19 and TRBJ2-3): DGGITQSPKYLFRKEGQNVTLSCEQNLNHDAMYWYRQDPGQGLRLIYYSQIVNDFQKGDIAEGYSVSREKKESFPLTVTSAQKNPTAFYLCASSIDRITDTQYFGPGTRLTVL.

The chain carries TRBV9 and TRBJ1-1; D is possibly TRBD1 (5 bases). CDR1 SGDLS and CDR2 YYNGEE come from the germline V gene. This CDR3 comprises 14 residues. V was cut by 3 bases and J by 1 base, with 10 bases left in between. The chain's CDR3 is CASSARQKNTEAFF. As DNA, the CDR3 is TGTGCCAGCAGCGCTCGACAGAAGAACACTGAAGCTTTCTTT.

The V and J genes are TRBV6-5 and TRBJ1-1; D is perhaps TRBD1 (6 bases). The CDR3 runs 14 residues. Trimming stripped 8 bases from V and 5 bases from J, with 18 bases between. The germline CDR1 and CDR2 sequences are MNHEY and SVGAGI. The CDR3 region has the DNA TGTGCCAGCTGCGTTCAGGGGCGCGGGACTGAAGCTTTCTTT. As protein: CASCVQGRGTEAFF.

The genes are TRBV4-1 and TRBJ1-2, with D maybe TRBD1 (5 bases). The V and J ends lost 0 bases and 8 bases respectively, with 10 bases between them. The CDR3 is 13 amino acids. Germline V CDR1 and CDR2: MGHRA, YSYEKL. The CDR3 nucleotides read TGCGCCAGCAGCCAAGAGGAGGGACGAGGCTACACCTTC. Translation: CASSQEEGRGYTF.

This sequence joins TRBV7-3 and TRBJ2-7, with 12 bases identical to TRBD1. In germline, CDR1 is SGHTA, CDR2 FQGTGA. The CDR3 is made up of 17 amino acids. Unmatched junction bases numbered 8, after V lost 5 bases and J lost 0 bases. CDR3 sequence: CASSTPGTGGASYEQYF. The CDR3 nucleotides are TGTGCCAGCAGCACACCCGGGACAGGGGGCGCCTCCTACGAGCAGTACTTC.